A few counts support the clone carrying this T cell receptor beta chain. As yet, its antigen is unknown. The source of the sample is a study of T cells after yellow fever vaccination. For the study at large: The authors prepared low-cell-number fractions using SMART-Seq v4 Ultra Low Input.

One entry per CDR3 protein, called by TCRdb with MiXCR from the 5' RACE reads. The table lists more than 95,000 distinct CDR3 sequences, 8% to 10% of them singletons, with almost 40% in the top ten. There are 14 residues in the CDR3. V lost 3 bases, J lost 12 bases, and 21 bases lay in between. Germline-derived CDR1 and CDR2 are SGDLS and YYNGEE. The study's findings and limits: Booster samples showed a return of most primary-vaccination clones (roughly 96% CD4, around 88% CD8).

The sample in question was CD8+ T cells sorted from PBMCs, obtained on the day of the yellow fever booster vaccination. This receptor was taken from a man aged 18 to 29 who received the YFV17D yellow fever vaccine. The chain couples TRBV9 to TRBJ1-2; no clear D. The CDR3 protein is CASSGRRRPWPDTF. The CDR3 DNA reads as TGTGCCAGCAGCGGTCGACGGCGGCCTTGGCCGGACACCTTC.